Presented here are 19 T cell receptor beta chains from one specimen sequenced in a study of technical replicates of blood from a few donors. The repertoire was sequenced with immunoSEQ multiplex PCR; TCRdb's copy has only in-frame clones and lacks some. The sample consists of about 78,000 clones, around 92% of them appearing once. Sequenced material: T cells isolated from PBMCs. The receptor source for this set is a human donor in good health.

The chain couples TRBV9 to TRBJ1-3, with TRBD1 matching 8 bases. The germline CDR1 and CDR2 sequences are SGDLS and YYNGEE. CDR3 length: 17 residues. V dropped 4 bases and J dropped 0; count of bases not matched to a gene: 9. CDR3 in amino acids: CASSFSGTGRSGNTIYF. The CDR3 DNA sequence: TGTGCCAGCAGCTTCTCAGGGACAGGTCGCTCTGGAAACACCATATATTTT.

The chain uses TRBV6-1 and TRBJ2-1; D may be TRBD2 (6 bases). Germline V CDR1 and CDR2: MNHNS, SASEGT. V was cut by 8 bases and J by 10 bases, with 9 bases left in between. CDR3 length equals 10 residues. Here the CDR3 reads CASGRLEQFF. The CDR3 region has the DNA TGTGCCAGCGGGAGGCTAGAGCAGTTCTTC.

The V gene is TRBV9, the J gene TRBJ2-7; 8 bases match TRBD1. This CDR3 is 14 amino acids long. V trimming: 3 bases; J trimming: 4 bases; junction bases outside the gene matches: 6. Germline CDR1 reads SGDLS; CDR2 reads YYNGEE. CDR3: CASSASRTGYEQYF. The CDR3 DNA sequence: TGTGCCAGCAGCGCATCACGGACAGGGTACGAGCAGTACTTC.

In DNA form, the CDR3 reads TGTGCCAGCAGCCAAGTTCTAGCGGGAGTAAAATACAATGAGCAGTTCTTC. Amino acid sequence: CASSQVLAGVKYNEQFF. The V call is TRBV4-2, the J call TRBJ2-1; TRBD2 agrees at 10 bases. Germline values: CDR1 LGHNA, CDR2 YNFKEQ. The J segment lost 4 bases and the V segment lost 1 base, leaving 7 bases of the junction unmatched. The CDR3 loop spans 17 amino acids.

This clone has just one count. This chain uses TRBV5-4 with TRBJ2-7, with TRBD1 identical over 8 bases. This CDR3 has 14 amino acids. The V gene's germline CDR1 is SGHNT and CDR2 YYREEE (reference sequence). The J segment lost 3 bases and the V segment lost 4 bases, leaving 6 bases of the junction unmatched. CDR3 protein: CASSLGDRIYEQYF. The CDR3, as DNA: TGTGCCAGCAGCCTAGGGGACAGGATCTACGAGCAGTACTTC.

V gene TRBV5-6 combines with J gene TRBJ1-1; D is unclear. V was pared by 1 base and J by 0 bases, with 7 bases between. The germline gives CDR1 SGHDT, CDR2 YYEEEE. The CDR3 is 14 amino acids. Here the CDR3 reads CASSLPEMNTEAFF. As DNA, the CDR3 is TGTGCCAGCAGCTTGCCGGAGATGAACACTGAAGCTTTCTTT.

The chain joins TRBV29-1 to TRBJ1-2; a weak D match, TRBD1 (5 bases). The V end was cut by 8 bases, the J end by 1 base, with 26 bases between. CDR1 and CDR2 from the germline V gene are SQVTM and ANQGSEA. This CDR3 spans 17 amino acids. CDR3 sequence (DNA): TGCAGCTCATATAACCTAGACAGTCGAGTCCTTAACTATGGCTACACCTTC. Translation: CSSYNLDSRVLNYGYTF. Full variable domain (rest looked up from reference TRBV29-1 and TRBJ1-2): SAVISQKPSRDICQRGTSLTIQCQVDSQVTMMFWYRQQPGQSLTLIATANQGSEATYESGFVIDKFPISRPNLTFSTLTVSNMSPEDSSIYLCSSYNLDSRVLNYGYTFGSGTRLTVV.

The rearrangement links TRBV9 to TRBJ1-1; no definite D call. CDR3 length: 15 residues. Germline V gene lookup returns CDR1 SGDLS and CDR2 YYNGEE. The V end lost 0 bases, the J end lost 3 bases, and 12 bases lay between the germline ends. CDR3 region: CASSVVGDGYTEAFF. CDR3 nucleotide sequence: TGTGCCAGCAGCGTAGTAGGAGATGGGTACACTGAAGCTTTCTTT.

The gene calls are TRBV7-9 and TRBJ2-2; 12 bases match TRBD1. CDR3 size: 15 residues. Germline V gene data show CDR1 as SEHNR and CDR2 as FQNEAQ (reference sequence). V lost 6 bases, J lost 6 bases, and 5 bases stayed unmatched. The CDR3: CASRTGTGGPGELFF. CDR3 DNA: TGTGCCAGCAGGACCGGGACAGGGGGCCCCGGGGAGCTGTTTTTT.

The CDR3 bases are TGTGCCAGCAGCCCCCCGGGAAGGGGGAATGTTGGAGCTTTCTTT. It yields the protein CASSPPGRGNVGAFF. This rearrangement joins TRBV28 to TRBJ1-1, with D possibly being TRBD1 (6 bases). Trimming shortened V by 6 bases and J by 10 bases, and 24 bases separated the two germline ends. CDR3 size: 15 residues. The germline V gene has CDR1 MDHEN and CDR2 SYDVKM.

A single count supports this clone. This rearrangement joins TRBV7-9 to TRBJ1-5, with D possibly being TRBD1 (6 bases). Germline CDR1 is SEHNR and CDR2 is FQNEAQ (reference sequence). This CDR3 is built from 15 residues. Trimming stripped 1 base from V and 7 bases from J, with 14 bases between. CDR3 protein: CASSLGSRGNQPQHF. The CDR3 DNA follows: TGTGCCAGCAGCTTAGGAAGCAGGGGAAACCAGCCCCAGCATTTT. The full variable domain, in which reference TRBV7-9 and TRBJ1-5 provide the parts outside the CDR3, is DTGVSQNPRHKITKRGQNVTFRCDPISEHNRLYWYRQTLGQGPEFLTYFQNEAQLEKSRLLSDRFSAERPKGSFSTLEIQRTEQGDSAMYLCASSLGSRGNQPQHFGDGTRLSIL.

This sequence joins TRBV10-2 and TRBJ2-7, with 9 bases aligning to TRBD1. The germline V gene has CDR1 WSHSY and CDR2 SAAADI. CDR3 size: 13 residues. Trimming took 11 bases from V and 3 from J; bases not matched to a gene: 8. CDR3 DNA: TGCGCCGGCTCGACAGGGGGATTCTACGAGCAGTACTTC. Translating it yields CAGSTGGFYEQYF.

The CDR3 sequence: CASRITGVNYGYTF. The DNA of the CDR3 is TGTGCCAGCAGGATCACAGGGGTTAACTATGGCTACACCTTC. The chain uses TRBV6-5 and TRBJ1-2, with 7 bases aligning to TRBD1. In germline, CDR1 is MNHEY, CDR2 SVGAGI. CDR3 length equals 14 residues. The junction had 5 bases not matched to a gene; V was cut back by 6 bases and J by 1 base.

CDR3 coding DNA: TGCGCCAGCAGCCAAGATAGTAGCGGGAGTTCTTATGCAGATACGCAGTATTTT. It specifies CASSQDSSGSSYADTQYF. The rearrangement uses TRBV4-3 and TRBJ2-3; TRBD2 agrees at 9 bases. CDR3 length: 18 residues. Unmatched junction bases numbered 11, after V lost 0 bases and J lost 4 bases. Germline CDR1 and CDR2: LGHNA and YSLEER.

The J gene is TRBJ2-2, the V gene TRBV4-3; D perhaps matches TRBD2 (5 bases). The CDR3 totals 17 residues. The V end lost 4 bases, the J end lost 0 bases, and 15 bases lay between the germline ends. In germline, CDR1 is LGHNA, CDR2 YSLEER. CDR3 nucleotides: TGCGCCAGCAGCCTTCAAGAAGCGGTCGCGAACACCGGGGAGCTGTTTTTT. Encoded protein: CASSLQEAVANTGELFF.

The rearrangement links TRBV9 to TRBJ2-2; D remains ambiguous. There are 12 residues in the CDR3. Looked up from germline, CDR1 is SGDLS and CDR2 is YYNGEE. V shed 1 base and J shed 6 bases, with 4 bases lying between them. CDR3: CASSVLSGELFF. The CDR3 DNA reads as TGTGCCAGCAGCGTACTGTCCGGGGAGCTGTTTTTT.

The chain joins TRBV2 to TRBJ2-7; TRBD2 matches at 11 bases. This CDR3 has 16 residues. Germline V gives CDR1 SNHLY, CDR2 FYNNEI. V shed 1 base, J shed 4 bases, and the junction held 6 bases outside the gene matches. The CDR3 nucleotides are TGTGCCAGCAGTGAAGGGGTAGCGGGAGGGAGATACGAGCAGTACTTC. Translation gives CASSEGVAGGRYEQYF.

The chain joins TRBV6-6 to TRBJ1-1, with TRBD1 matching over 7 bases. Germline values: CDR1 MNHNY, CDR2 SVGAGI (reference sequence). V gave up 10 bases and J gave up 4 bases; unmatched junction bases: 12. The CDR3 has 14 amino acids. Here the CDR3 reads CATKVPAGGTEAFF. The CDR3, as DNA: TGTGCCACGAAAGTCCCTGCAGGGGGCACTGAAGCTTTCTTT.

The CDR3 DNA reads as TGTGCCAGCAGCTTTTACGCCACAGGGGGCTACCTGGGAGAGCAGTACTTC. Its translation: CASSFYATGGYLGEQYF. The V gene is TRBV13, the J gene TRBJ2-7, with TRBD1 identical over 9 bases. Trimming took 3 bases from V and 7 from J; bases not matched to a gene: 16. CDR1 PRHDT and CDR2 FYEKMQ come from the germline V gene (reference sequence). CDR3 length: 17 amino acids.